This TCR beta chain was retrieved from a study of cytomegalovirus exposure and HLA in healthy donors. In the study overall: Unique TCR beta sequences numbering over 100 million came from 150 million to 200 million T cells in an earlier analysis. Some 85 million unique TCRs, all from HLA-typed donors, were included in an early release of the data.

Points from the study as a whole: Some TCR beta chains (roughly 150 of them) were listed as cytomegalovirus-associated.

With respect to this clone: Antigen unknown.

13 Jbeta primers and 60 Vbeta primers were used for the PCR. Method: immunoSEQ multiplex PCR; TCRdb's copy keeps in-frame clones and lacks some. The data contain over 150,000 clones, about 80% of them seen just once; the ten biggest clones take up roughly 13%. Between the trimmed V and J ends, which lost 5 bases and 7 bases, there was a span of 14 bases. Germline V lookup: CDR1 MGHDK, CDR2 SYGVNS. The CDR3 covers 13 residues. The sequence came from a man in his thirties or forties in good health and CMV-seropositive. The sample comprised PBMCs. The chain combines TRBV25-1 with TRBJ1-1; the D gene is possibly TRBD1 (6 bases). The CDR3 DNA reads TGTGCCAGCAGTCTCCCGGACAGCCTTGAAGCTTTCTTT. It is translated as CASSLPDSLEAFF.